The TCR beta chain under discussion was sequenced for a study of blood T cell repertoires in COVID-19. As for the study in general: The United States, Italy and Spain supplied acute and convalescent COVID-19 samples. PBMCs, B-cell-depleted T cells, or T cells were the source of the cDNA or gDNA that made up the material.

Original methodology: Nucleated cell number was recorded as an estimate derived from reference gene primer amplification. Method: immunoSEQ multiplex PCR; TCRdb's copy keeps in-frame clones and lacks some. Clonal size and the V and J genes are those of that table, whereas D and trimming came from the DNA. The sample has about 66,000 clones; 88% are singletons. Germline V lookup: CDR1 SEHNR, CDR2 FQNEAQ (reference sequence). This CDR3 spans 15 amino acids. With 1 base clipped from V and 7 bases from J, the junction kept 7 bases outside the gene matches. This receptor was obtained from a woman in her 70s with acute or convalescent COVID-19. This chain links TRBV7-9 with TRBJ2-5; 9 nucleotides agree with TRBD1. Source material: peripheral blood. For the CDR3, the DNA is TGTGCCAGCAGCTTAGTGACAGGGGGACACATGACCCAGTACTTC. It translates to CASSLVTGGHMTQYF.